What follows are 32 T cell receptor beta chains derived from one specimen sequenced in a study of OX40 agonist ivuxolimab in advanced cancers. TCRdb keeps only in-frame clones here, not all; method: immunoSEQ multiplex PCR. Among 55,000 to 70,000 clones listed, 80% were seen once. The material sequenced was CD4+ or CD8+ T cells sorted from blood, taken in a trial of the OX40 agonist ivuxolimab. Source of these receptors: an adult with an advanced solid tumor such as melanoma, head and neck, liver or kidney cancer.

V is TRBV6-6 and J is TRBJ1-1; D not certain. V lost 5 bases and J 9 bases, leaving 16 bases between the germline ends. The CDR3 runs 13 residues. The V gene's germline CDR1 is MNHNY and CDR2 SVGAGI (reference sequence). The CDR3 nucleotides read TGTGCCAGCAGTACCCAAGACACTGAACAAGCTTTCTTT. Its protein is CASSTQDTEQAFF.

This chain joins TRBV6-1 and TRBJ2-7; 9 bases are shared with TRBD2. Losses at the gene ends were 7 bases for V and 0 bases for J; bases not matched to a gene: 4. This CDR3 is 14 amino acids long. Germline V gene data show CDR1 as MNHNS and CDR2 as SASEGT. CDR3 coding DNA: TGTGCCAGCACCAGGACTAGCGACTCCTACGAGCAGTACTTC. It is translated as CASTRTSDSYEQYF.

The gene calls are TRBV30 and TRBJ1-3; D not certain. Trimming removed 0 bases at V and 3 bases at J, with 3 bases between. Germline loops: CDR1 GTSNPN, CDR2 SVGIG (reference sequence). The CDR3 contains 12 residues. CDR3 sequence: CAWSVYGNTIYF. CDR3 nucleotide sequence: TGTGCCTGGAGTGTCTATGGAAACACCATATATTTT.

This chain connects TRBV7-2 to TRBJ1-2, with 8 bases fitting TRBD1. The V and J ends lost 5 bases and 5 bases, in that order; junction bases with no gene match: 7. This CDR3 comprises 14 residues. CDR1 is SGHTA and CDR2 is FQGNSA in the germline V gene. CDR3 residues: CASSPGQGEYGYTF. DNA for the CDR3: TGTGCCAGCAGCCCCGGACAGGGAGAGTATGGCTACACCTTC.

This clone was detected only once. The rearrangement links TRBV10-1 to TRBJ2-1, with a weak D call TRBD2 (5 bases). The germline gives CDR1 WNHNN, CDR2 SYGVQD (reference sequence). This CDR3 comprises 15 residues. The ends were cut back, 6 bases at V and 11 bases at J, with 23 bases in the middle. CDR3 nucleotides: TGCGCCAGCAGACCCCATACTAACTGGGAGACTAAGCAGTTCTTC. The encoded protein is CASRPHTNWETKQFF.

There are a few counts of this clone. The genes are TRBV11-3 and TRBJ1-3; 7 bases map to TRBD1. Trimming took 1 base from V and 0 from J; bases not matched to a gene: 6. This CDR3 is built from 17 residues. Germline lookup yields CDR1 SGHNT and CDR2 YENEEA. CDR3 nucleotide sequence: TGTGCCAGCAGCTTAGCCTCTCAGGGGGGCTCTGGAAACACCATATATTTT. It specifies CASSLASQGGSGNTIYF.

V and J are TRBV6-5 and TRBJ2-5, with 9 bases matching TRBD1. CDR1 is MNHEY, CDR2 SVGAGI, per germline. The CDR3 has 16 amino acids. J lost 2 bases, V lost 2 bases, and 6 bases had no gene match. The CDR3 protein is CASSYRGQGPQETQYF. Here the CDR3 DNA reads TGTGCCAGCAGTTACAGGGGACAGGGCCCTCAAGAGACCCAGTACTTC.

The rearrangement joins TRBV5-1 to TRBJ2-3; possible D gene TRBD2, 6 bases. From germline, CDR1 is SGHRS and CDR2 YFSETQ. V lost 4 bases, J lost 1 base, and 10 bases lay in between. There are 14 residues in the CDR3. DNA for the CDR3: TGCGCCAGCAGCCCCGCTAGCGGCACAGATACGCAGTATTTT. Encoded protein: CASSPASGTDTQYF. Looking up the rest from reference TRBV5-1 and TRBJ2-3 gives the full variable domain: KAGVTQTPRYLIKTRGQQVTLSCSPISGHRSVSWYQQTPGQGLQFLFEYFSETQRNKGNFPGRFSGRQFSNSRSEMNVSTLELGDSALYLCASSPASGTDTQYFGPGTRLTVL.

The rearrangement links TRBV5-1 to TRBJ1-2, with 12 bases fitting TRBD1. The CDR3 has 19 amino acids. Germline trimming cut 5 bases from V and 6 bases from J; bases unmatched to any gene: 20. Germline loops: CDR1 SGHRS, CDR2 YFSETQ. Here the CDR3 reads CASRAKGLGTGGFSNGYTF. CDR3 sequence (DNA): TGCGCCAGCAGGGCAAAAGGACTGGGGACAGGGGGCTTTTCGAATGGCTACACCTTC.

The rearrangement links TRBV7-2 to TRBJ2-5, with D possibly TRBD1 on 5 matching bases. Germline CDR1 and CDR2: SGHTA and FQGNSA. Trimming took 4 bases from V and 4 from J, leaving 13 bases between them. The CDR3 is 14 residues long. This CDR3 reads CASSSHSGSETQYF. The CDR3 DNA reads as TGTGCCAGCAGCTCGCATTCAGGGTCAGAGACCCAGTACTTC.

This sequence joins TRBV2 and TRBJ1-2, with 10 bases identical to TRBD1. The CDR3 has 13 amino acids. The ends lost 6 bases at V and 5 bases at J; junction bases unmatched: 3. In germline, CDR1 is SNHLY, CDR2 FYNNEI. This CDR3 reads CASSRQGAYGYTF. The DNA of the CDR3 is TGTGCCAGCAGCCGACAGGGGGCTTATGGCTACACCTTC.

The chain joins TRBV6-5 to TRBJ1-2; maybe TRBD1 (6 bases). Germline-derived CDR1 and CDR2 are MNHEY and SVGAGI. Trimming cost V 4 bases and J 5 bases, with 17 bases left between them. CDR3 length: 15 residues. DNA of the CDR3: TGTGCCAGCAGTTCGGCACCCAGGGGAGGGTATGGCTACACCTTC. This gives the protein CASSSAPRGGYGYTF.

The chain couples TRBV5-1 to TRBJ2-1; perhaps TRBD1 as D (6 bases). V was clipped by 4 bases and J by 10 bases, with 15 bases between them. Germline V lookup: CDR1 SGHRS, CDR2 YFSETQ. The CDR3 has 13 amino acids. In DNA form, the CDR3 reads TGCGCCAGCAGCCCAGGGACACCTCGGGAGCAGTTCTTC. As protein: CASSPGTPREQFF. The complete variable domain, with remaining parts taken from reference TRBV5-1 and TRBJ2-1, reads KAGVTQTPRYLIKTRGQQVTLSCSPISGHRSVSWYQQTPGQGLQFLFEYFSETQRNKGNFPGRFSGRQFSNSRSEMNVSTLELGDSALYLCASSPGTPREQFFGPGTRLTVL.

In its sample, this clone was seen once. The chain links TRBV18 to TRBJ2-7; the D gene is possibly TRBD2 (7 bases). Germline CDR1 and CDR2: KGHSH and LQKENI. This CDR3 spans 12 amino acids. V lost 5 bases and J 3 bases, leaving 8 bases between the germline ends. The CDR3 spells CASSRGGYEQYF. In DNA form, the CDR3 reads TGTGCCAGCTCAAGGGGGGGCTACGAGCAGTACTTC.

This chain connects TRBV5-1 to TRBJ2-3; the match to TRBD2 covers 12 bases. Trimming at V came to 6 bases and at J to 8 bases, leaving 7 bases not matched to a gene. Per the germline V gene, CDR1 is SGHRS and CDR2 is YFSETQ. The CDR3 spans 14 residues. The CDR3 DNA is TGCGCCAGCATCGACCCTAGCGGGGGGGCTACGCAGTATTTT. It is translated as CASIDPSGGATQYF.

The chain recombines TRBV19 with TRBJ2-7; TRBD2 might be the D (6 bases). The CDR3 loop spans 15 amino acids. V was trimmed by 10 bases and J by 6 bases, leaving 25 bases between them. The V gene's germline CDR1 is LNHDA and CDR2 SQIVND (reference sequence). The CDR3 reads CAIIIPGLHCCEQYF. CDR3 DNA: TGTGCCATCATAATACCGGGACTCCATTGCTGCGAGCAGTACTTC.

This clone was seen more than once but under ten times. The chain links TRBV2 to TRBJ2-1; a possible D gene is TRBD2 (6 bases). CDR1 is SNHLY and CDR2 is FYNNEI in the germline V gene. This CDR3 comprises 12 residues. Between the trimmed V and J ends, which lost 10 bases and 8 bases, there was a span of 15 bases. This CDR3 is CATKARRDEQFF. CDR3 in DNA: TGTGCCACCAAGGCCAGGAGGGATGAGCAGTTCTTC. The whole variable domain, remainder taken from reference TRBV2 and TRBJ2-1, is EPEVTQTPSHQVTQMGQEVILRCVPISNHLYFYWYRQILGQKVEFLVSFYNNEISEKSEIFDDQFSVERPDGSNFTLKIRSTKLEDSAMYFCATKARRDEQFFGPGTRLTVL.

The chain couples TRBV27 to TRBJ1-1, with no clear D. The CDR3 is 11 residues long. The germline CDR1 and CDR2 sequences are MNHEY and SMNVEV (reference sequence). Trimming shortened V by 10 bases and J by 1 base, and 7 bases separated the two germline ends. The CDR3 nucleotides are TGTGCCACCGGTGAGAACACTGAAGCTTTCTTT. It translates to CATGENTEAFF.

This clone occurred a few times. The rearrangement uses TRBV2 and TRBJ2-7; D may be TRBD2 (5 bases). There are 15 residues in the CDR3. Trimming cost V 2 bases and J 3 bases, with 14 bases left between them. Germline CDR1 is SNHLY and CDR2 is FYNNEI. The DNA of the CDR3 is TGTGCCAGCAGTGAATGGGGAGAGGTTTTCTACGAGCAGTACTTC. This sequence encodes CASSEWGEVFYEQYF.

The CDR3 nucleotides read TGCGCCAGCAGCTTCATGGGACAAGGTCCTAATGAAAAACTGTTTTTT. This encodes CASSFMGQGPNEKLFF. The chain joins TRBV4-3 to TRBJ1-4; possibly TRBD1 for D (6 bases). Trimming left V 5 bases short and J 3 bases short, with 16 bases between. The germline V gene encodes CDR1 LGHNA and CDR2 YSLEER. CDR3 length: 16 residues.

The genes are TRBV5-1 and TRBJ2-3, with TRBD1 as a possible D gene (5 bases). Trimming removed 1 base from V and 0 bases from J, with 9 bases in between. The CDR3 length is 15 residues. The germline V gene encodes CDR1 SGHRS and CDR2 YFSETQ. The CDR3 sequence is CASSLRGLSTDTQYF. The CDR3 bases are TGCGCCAGCAGCTTGAGGGGTCTAAGCACAGATACGCAGTATTTT.

The J gene is TRBJ1-1, the V gene TRBV27; D possibly corresponds to TRBD1 (5 bases). Germline V CDR1 and CDR2: MNHEY, SMNVEV (reference sequence). The CDR3 is 15 residues long. The V and J ends lost 6 bases and 9 bases respectively, with 23 bases between them. The CDR3 DNA follows: TGTGCCAGCAGGGACCCGGGCAGGGCACTCGGAAAAGCTTTCTTT. Amino acid sequence: CASRDPGRALGKAFF.

This chain links TRBV19 with TRBJ2-3; D possibly corresponds to TRBD2 (6 bases). CDR3 length: 14 amino acids. Germline CDR1 and CDR2: LNHDA and SQIVND (reference sequence). Deletions cut 3 bases from V and 9 bases from J, with 16 bases between. CDR3 in DNA: TGTGCCAGTAGTATCTCTCCAACTAGCTCAACGCAGTATTTT. Amino acids: CASSISPTSSTQYF.

In this sample, this clone turned up a few times. The chain uses TRBV30 and TRBJ1-2; D gene uncertain. There are 12 residues in the CDR3. The germline gives CDR1 GTSNPN, CDR2 SVGIG (reference sequence). Deletions cut 2 bases from V and 4 bases from J, with 8 bases between. CDR3 nucleotide sequence: TGTGCCTGGAGTAGACACATCTATGGCTACACCTTC. It specifies CAWSRHIYGYTF.

A few counts support this clone. V usage is TRBV7-8 and J usage is TRBJ1-6, with 11 bases aligning to TRBD1. CDR3 length: 15 residues. Germline values: CDR1 SGHVS, CDR2 FQNEAQ. Germline trimming cut 3 bases from V and 8 bases from J; bases unmatched to any gene: 3. CDR3 amino acids: CASSLVGQGDSPLHF. CDR3 DNA: TGTGCCAGCAGCTTGGTGGGACAGGGGGATTCACCCCTCCACTTT.

The rearrangement links TRBV6-5 to TRBJ2-1; TRBD1 aligns across 7 bases. This CDR3 comprises 16 residues. Germline V gives CDR1 MNHEY, CDR2 SVGAGI. V shed 2 bases and J 3 bases; nucleotides not matched to a gene: 7. The CDR3 loop is CASSYVQGLLYNEQFF. The DNA for the CDR3 is TGTGCCAGCAGTTACGTACAGGGGCTACTCTACAATGAGCAGTTCTTC.

The chain joins TRBV5-1 to TRBJ2-5, with D uncertain. The germline V and J ends were trimmed by 0 bases and 3 bases, with 12 bases remaining between them. The germline V gene has CDR1 SGHRS and CDR2 YFSETQ. The CDR3 loop spans 15 amino acids. The CDR3 loop is CASSLEGRPEETQYF. The CDR3 bases are TGCGCCAGCAGCTTGGAGGGTCGGCCTGAAGAGACCCAGTACTTC.

V usage is TRBV27 and J usage is TRBJ2-5; D gene unclear. V was cut by 5 bases and J by 2 bases, with 15 bases left in between. The CDR3 length is 15 residues. The germline gives CDR1 MNHEY, CDR2 SMNVEV (reference sequence). The DNA of the CDR3 is TGTGCCAGCAGTCTCAGCCCTACTTTGCAAGAGACCCAGTACTTC. It encodes CASSLSPTLQETQYF.

This rearrangement joins TRBV18 to TRBJ2-7; D unclear. Germline lookup yields CDR1 KGHSH and CDR2 LQKENI. The CDR3 sequence is 13 residues long. V was cut by 4 bases and J by 3 bases, with 10 bases left in between. This CDR3 is CASSREGLYEQYF. The CDR3 DNA follows: TGTGCCAGCTCACGGGAAGGGCTCTACGAGCAGTACTTC.

The rearrangement uses TRBV7-3 and TRBJ1-4, with 9 bases fitting TRBD1. Unmatched junction bases numbered 5, after V lost 1 base and J lost 8 bases. Germline values: CDR1 SGHTA, CDR2 FQGTGA. This CDR3 region has 15 residues. Here the CDR3 DNA reads TGTGCCAGCAGCTTAAGGCCCGGGACAGGGGAAAAACTGTTTTTT. Translating it yields CASSLRPGTGEKLFF.

V and J are TRBV5-6 and TRBJ2-1, with D possibly matching TRBD1 (5 bases). V lost 6 bases to trimming and J lost 0 bases, with 7 bases between them. Germline V CDR1 and CDR2: SGHDT, YYEEEE. CDR3 length: 13 residues. CDR3: CASKQGSYNEQFF. The CDR3 DNA follows: TGTGCCAGCAAGCAGGGCTCCTACAATGAGCAGTTCTTC.

The CDR3, as DNA: TGTGCCAGCAGCAGCCACGAGGGAAACACCATATATTTT. Translating gives CASSSHEGNTIYF. The V and J genes are TRBV5-4 and TRBJ1-3; D gene unclear. Germline values: CDR1 SGHNT, CDR2 YYREEE (reference sequence). CDR3 length: 13 amino acids. V lost 4 bases, J lost 4 bases, and 9 bases lay in between.